The entry below describes one TCR beta chain. These data are taken from a study of blood T cell repertoires in COVID-19. Study-wide context: The study drew acute and convalescent COVID-19 samples from the United States, Italy and Spain. The analysed material was cDNA or gDNA that came from T cells, B-cell-depleted T cells, or PBMCs.

Germline values: CDR1 SGHDN, CDR2 FVKESK. This CDR3 spans 14 amino acids. The V gene lost 5 bases and the J gene lost 7 bases, with 12 bases spanning the gap. Under the authors' procedure: Quantification of nucleated cells was approximated via reference gene primer amplification. TCRdb's copy holds only in-frame clones and misses some; the assay was immunoSEQ multiplex PCR. V, J and clone size are taken as reported in that table, and D and trimming were inferred from the DNA itself. Of tens of thousands of clones in the sample, approximately 86% were seen once. The sequenced sample consisted of peripheral blood. The chain links TRBV14 to TRBJ1-6; no clear D. This sequence originates from a male donor with acute or convalescent COVID-19. CDR3 nucleotides: TGTGCCAGCAGCGCCGGACTTTCGAATTCACCCCTCCACTTT. The encoded protein is CASSAGLSNSPLHF.